The T cell receptor (beta chain) described here comes from a study of radiotherapy plus CTLA-4 blockade in lung cancer. CDR1 and CDR2 (germline): SNHLY, FYNNEI. Trimming cost V 5 bases and J 0 bases, with 11 bases left between them. The CDR3 has 15 amino acids. Details on this clone: Its antigen is not identified.

This table comes from immunoSEQ multiplex PCR, and its TCRdb copy is limited to in-frame clones, with some not included. The sample has 60,000 to 85,000 clones, around nine tenths seen once; the top ten hold just over 0.85%. Study-level results: The best predictor of response was reported to be early blood T cell clone dynamics, with interferon-beta. Clones derived from tumor TCRs expanded in blood after radiotherapy plus ipilimumab.

The TCR was taken from a human donor with non-small cell lung cancer who had stable disease on radiotherapy plus ipilimumab. The rearrangement joins TRBV2 to TRBJ1-5; D perhaps matches TRBD1 (6 bases). The material was peripheral blood, obtained from a patient treated with radiotherapy plus ipilimumab. The DNA of the CDR3 is TGTGCCAGCAGTAGACAGGTGATTAGCAATCAGCCCCAGCATTTT. Residues: CASSRQVISNQPQHF.